The entry that follows covers one T cell receptor (beta chain) sequence. Its antigen is unknown. Researchers took RNA transcripts and amplified the TCR beta CDR3 regions from them. HTBI primers were the set used in a first-round RT-PCR of the TCR CDR3. TCRdb ran MiXCR on the multiplex PCR reads and lists one entry per CDR3 protein. The repertoire holds hundreds of thousands of distinct CDR3 sequences, with 46% as singletons. There are 15 residues in the CDR3. Germline CDR1 SGHTA, CDR2 FQGNSA. Between the trimmed V and J ends, which lost 4 bases and 2 bases, there was a span of 12 bases. Patients were aged 18 to 65, had disease duration under 2 months, and had newly diagnosed hyperthyroidism. This sample is part of a study of T cells in Graves' hyperthyroidism and ophthalmopathy. Whole-study findings and limits: A 13 V-J model separated ophthalmopathy from stable hyperthyroidism.

This receptor was identified in a young woman with Graves' hyperthyroidism. The chain links TRBV7-2 to TRBJ1-5, with TRBD1 as a possible D gene (5 bases). Material for sequencing was peripheral blood or thyroid tissue (not recorded which). The CDR3 region has the DNA TGTGCCAGCAGCTGGGCCGGGACGGGCAATCAGCCCCAGCATTTT. Protein: CASSWAGTGNQPQHF.